This T cell receptor beta chain was sequenced during a study of shared clonotypes between healthy human individuals. Looking at the study overall: Three plates each covered CD4 naive and memory; CD8 naive two, CD8 memory one.

It was into CD45RA+ naive and CD45RA-negative memory subsets that the CD4+ cells were split. V dropped 3 bases and J dropped 4; count of bases not matched to a gene: 2. Germline V CDR1 and CDR2: MNHEY, SMNVEV (reference sequence). This CDR3 spans 14 amino acids. The assay was immunoSEQ multiplex PCR, and TCRdb's table has in-frame clones only and misses some. The data contain more than 2 million clones, roughly 95% of them singletons. For this clone: Its antigen remains unknown.

Study results and limitations: The study sampled only blood, and tissue repertoires likely differ. Sharing across a handful of donors was seen in 4.5% to 5.5% of naive CD4 clonotypes.

This TCR came from a man aged 18-30 years in good health. The chain is built from TRBV27 and TRBJ1-1; 10 bases line up with TRBD1. Sequenced input: naive CD4+ T cells sorted from blood. Subset specified: CD45RA+ positively selected. In DNA, the CDR3 is TGTGCCAGCAGTTTCCGACAGGGGGCCACTGAAGCTTTCTTT. Protein: CASSFRQGATEAFF.